This T cell receptor beta chain was captured by sequencing in a study of T cell responses to AZD1222 COVID-19 vaccine. Study-wide results and limits: The CD4 TCRs associated with vaccination extended across spike and predominated at 160-218 and 743-854. Mostly white British, mostly female donors; authors suggested clonal diversity may be underestimated.

The data were produced by immunoSEQ multiplex PCR, yet TCRdb's version contains in-frame clones alone and is incomplete. This table has roughly 100,000 clones, around 90% appearing once. This clone was seen a few times. Its target is unknown. This specimen was peripheral blood, taken 28 days after the second AZD1222 dose. This TCR was recovered from an adult who received the AZD1222 COVID-19 vaccine.

This CDR3 reads CASSLGSGGTNYGYTF. DNA for the CDR3: TGTGCCAGCAGCTTAGGGTCGGGAGGCACTAACTATGGCTACACCTTC. V and J are TRBV7-9 and TRBJ1-2; D is ambiguous. The CDR3 contains 16 residues. The germline V gene encodes CDR1 SEHNR and CDR2 FQNEAQ (reference sequence). Trimming left V 1 base short and J 0 bases short, with 12 bases between.